This T cell receptor (beta chain) was recorded in a study of blood T cell repertoires in COVID-19. Sequencing was performed with immunoSEQ multiplex PCR; in TCRdb, only in-frame clones are kept and a portion is missing. The table shows about 87,000 clones, with over 80% occurring only once. The V segment lost 4 bases and the J segment 1 base; nucleotides outside the gene matches: 6. CDR1 is KGHSH, CDR2 LQKENI, per germline. CDR3 length: 15 amino acids. This chain joins TRBV18 and TRBJ1-1; 7 bases are a match to TRBD1. Sequenced sample: peripheral blood. The receptor was isolated from a man older than 75 with acute or convalescent COVID-19. The CDR3: CASSRPGTENTEAFF. As DNA, the CDR3 is TGTGCCAGCTCACGCCCCGGGACAGAGAACACTGAAGCTTTCTTT. Full variable domain (outside the CDR3, taken from reference TRBV18 and TRBJ1-1): NAGVMQNPRHLVRRRGQEARLRCSPMKGHSHVYWYRQLPEEGLKFMVYLQKENIIDESGMPKERFSAEFPKEGPSILRIQQVVRGDSAAYFCASSRPGTENTEAFFGQGTRLTVV.